The source of this T cell receptor beta chain is a study of cytomegalovirus exposure and HLA in healthy donors. Study as a whole: In a previous analysis, 110 million or so unique TCR beta sequences were found from about 190 million T cells. General study points: Among the most significant clusters, several appeared linked to common viral pathogens in a later analysis.

A remark on this clone: The antigen remains undetermined.

In the PCR, 60 Vbeta and 13 Jbeta primers were used. Clones were sequenced by immunoSEQ multiplex PCR, and TCRdb holds only the in-frame ones, with some missing. This table holds 35,000 to 40,000 clones, about 53% found once. V lost 3 bases and J lost 8; bases outside the gene matches: 11. The CDR3 is made up of 15 amino acids. Germline V gene lookup returns CDR1 SGHNT and CDR2 YYREEE (reference sequence). The V call is TRBV5-4, the J call TRBJ2-1, with 7 bases fitting TRBD1. The clonotype was recovered from a woman aged 40 to 50 in good health and CMV-seropositive. The sequencing input was PBMCs. The CDR3 nucleotides are TGTGCCAGCAGCTACGGCCAGGGGGTACGCTATGAGCAGTTCTTC. It codes for CASSYGQGVRYEQFF.